The clone carrying this T cell receptor beta chain was detected ten times or more. Its antigen is not known. The read ends 3 residues shy of where the CDR3 ends; the end is completed using the germline J gene. Trimming at V came to 4 bases and at J to 6 bases, leaving 8 bases not matched to a gene. In germline, CDR1 is SGHRS, CDR2 YFSETQ. The CDR3 has 14 amino acids. Both groups were predominantly of Caucasian heritage. This specimen comes from a study of T cell clonality in common variable immunodeficiency. Study findings and constraints: Fewer TCRbeta clones were shared among CVID subjects than controls. CVID patient heterogeneity limited repertoire-clinical complication correlations. CVID subjects had higher TCRbeta clonality than healthy controls, most marked in about a third.

Assay used: immunoSEQ multiplex PCR; TCRdb lists only in-frame clones, some missing. The table lists around 57,000 clones, no singletons, with about 5% in the top ten. This receptor was taken from a person between 18 and 69 years old in good health. V is TRBV5-1 and J is TRBJ1-1; 8 nucleotides agree with TRBD1. Sequencing was done on a sample of peripheral blood mononuclear cells. The CDR3 loop is CASSQPGGFPEAFF. The sequenced part of the CDR3 DNA is TGCGCCAGCAGCCAGCCAGGGGGCTTCCCTGAA. Looking up the rest from reference TRBV5-1 and TRBJ1-1 gives the full variable domain: KAGVTQTPRYLIKTRGQQVTLSCSPISGHRSVSWYQQTPGQGLQFLFEYFSETQRNKGNFPGRFSGRQFSNSRSEMNVSTLELGDSALYLCASSQPGGFPEAFFGQGTRLTVV.